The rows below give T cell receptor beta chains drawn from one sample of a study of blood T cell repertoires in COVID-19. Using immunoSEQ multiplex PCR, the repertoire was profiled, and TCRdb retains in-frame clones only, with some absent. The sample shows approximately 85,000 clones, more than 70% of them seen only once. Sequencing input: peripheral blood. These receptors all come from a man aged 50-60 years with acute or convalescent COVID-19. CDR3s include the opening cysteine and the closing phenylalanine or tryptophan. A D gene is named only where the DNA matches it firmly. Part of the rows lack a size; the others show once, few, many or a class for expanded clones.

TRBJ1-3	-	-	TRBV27	TGTGCCAGCAGTTTCTCCTCTGGAAACACCATATATTTT	CASSFSSGNTIYF
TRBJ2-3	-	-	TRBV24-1	TGTGCCACCAGTGGGACTCGAATTACAGATACGCAGTATTTT	CATSGTRITDTQYF
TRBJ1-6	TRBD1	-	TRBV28	TGTGCCAGCCGACTCCGGGACAGACATAATTCACCCCTCCACTTT	CASRLRDRHNSPLHF
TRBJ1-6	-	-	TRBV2	TGTGCCAGCAGTGGAGGGATCGGCTATAATTCACCCCTCCACTTT	CASSGGIGYNSPLHF
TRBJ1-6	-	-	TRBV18	TGTGCCAGCTCACCTGAGACAGCCAATTCACCCCTCCACTTT	CASSPETANSPLHF
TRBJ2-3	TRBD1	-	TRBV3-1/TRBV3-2	TGTGCCAGCAGCTCCGGGACAGGGTGGACAGATACGCAGTATTTT	CASSSGTGWTDTQYF
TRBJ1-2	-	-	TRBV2	TGTGCCAGCAGGACCGTCAGGGACACCTATGGCTACACCTTC	CASRTVRDTYGYTF
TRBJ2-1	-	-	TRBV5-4	TGTGCCAGCAGCTTGGGGGGGCCTTTCCCAAGGGACAATGAGCAGTTCTTC	CASSLGGPFPRDNEQFF
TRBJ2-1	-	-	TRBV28	TGTGCCACCCGACAGAGCTCCTACAATGAGCAGTTCTTC	CATRQSSYNEQFF
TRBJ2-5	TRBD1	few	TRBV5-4	TGTGCCAGCAGCTTTGACAGGGGCCTTCAAGAGACCCAGTACTTC	CASSFDRGLQETQYF
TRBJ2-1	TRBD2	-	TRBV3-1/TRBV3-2	TGTGCCAGCAGCCAGAATAGCGGGGGCCCACCTGAGCAGTTCTTC	CASSQNSGGPPEQFF
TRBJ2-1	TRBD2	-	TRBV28	TGTGCCAGCATCAGCGGGAGGGCCAAGCATGAGCAGTTCTTC	CASISGRAKHEQFF
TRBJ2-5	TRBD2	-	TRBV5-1	TGCGCCAGCAGCTTCCTAGCGGGAGAAGGGGAGACCCAGTACTTC	CASSFLAGEGETQYF
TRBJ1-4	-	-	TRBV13	TGTGCCAGCAGCTTCGTTGCTGGCGTTCGGGGGAATGAAAAACTGTTTTTT	CASSFVAGVRGNEKLFF
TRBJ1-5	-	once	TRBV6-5	TGTGCCAGCACCACAGGGTCCTCCCGGCAGCCCCAGCATTTT	CASTTGSSRQPQHF
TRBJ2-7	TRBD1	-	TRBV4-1	TGCGCCAGCAGCCAAGACCCAGGGACAGGCCGCCCCTACGAGCAGTACTTC	CASSQDPGTGRPYEQYF
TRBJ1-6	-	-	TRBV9	TGTGCCAGCAGCGTAGACGGCAGGGAAAATTCACCCCTCCACTTT	CASSVDGRENSPLHF
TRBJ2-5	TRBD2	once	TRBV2	TGTGCCAGGCGGTTTCCAGCGGGGGGCCGGGGGGAGACCCAGTACTTC	CARRFPAGGRGETQYF
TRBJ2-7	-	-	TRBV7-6	TGTGCCAGCAGCTCCAGGGACTACGAGCAGTACTTC	CASSSRDYEQYF
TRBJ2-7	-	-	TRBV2	TGTGCCAGCAGTGAGGGGCGGCGGCTCTACGAGCAGTACTTC	CASSEGRRLYEQYF
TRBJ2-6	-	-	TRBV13	TGTGCCAGCAGCCCCCGGAGGGCTGGGGCCAACGTCCTGACTTTC	CASSPRRAGANVLTF
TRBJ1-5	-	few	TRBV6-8	TGTGCCAGCAGCCCCCGGGAGAACTATAGCAATCAGCCCCAGCATTTT	CASSPRENYSNQPQHF
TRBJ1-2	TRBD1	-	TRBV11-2	TGTGCCAGCACCCTGGGACAGGGGGCGAAAGGCTACACCTTC	CASTLGQGAKGYTF